This TCR beta chain was identified during a study of control samples from healthy donors and cancer patients. Using immunoSEQ multiplex PCR, the repertoire was profiled, and TCRdb retains in-frame clones only, with some absent. The profile shows 100,000 to 150,000 clones, 75% to 95% of them singletons. V lost 5 bases, J lost 0 bases, and 13 bases lay in between. The CDR3 is 15 amino acids. CDR1 and CDR2 from the germline V gene are SGDLS and YYNGEE. Sequencing used blood. This sequence originates from a man between 18 and 35 years old in good health. The chain combines TRBV9 with TRBJ2-3; tentative D call: TRBD1 (6 bases). CDR3 amino acids: CASSPDSRSTDTQYF. DNA for the CDR3: TGTGCCAGCAGTCCGGACAGTCGTAGCACAGATACGCAGTATTTT.